The rows below give T cell receptor beta chains drawn from one sample of a study of T cell responses to AZD1222 COVID-19 vaccine. The method was immunoSEQ multiplex PCR; TCRdb's version includes in-frame clones alone and lacks a portion of them. The sample consists of fewer than 200,000 clones, about 90% of them appearing once. This sample comprised peripheral blood, obtained on day 0 of AZD1222 vaccination. The receptor set was obtained from an adult in good health. Both conserved end residues are part of each CDR3. Each record gives: V gene, clone size, J gene, D gene, CDR3 DNA, CDR3 protein. A D gene is named only where the DNA matches it firmly. Not every row has a clone size; where given, it reads once, few, many or a size class.

V gene: TRBV7-3
clone size: -
J gene: TRBJ1-2
D gene: TRBD1
CDR3 DNA: TGTGCCAGCAGCCCGGACAGGGGATCGAGAGGCTACACCTTC
CDR3 protein: CASSPDRGSRGYTF

V gene: TRBV28
clone size: -
J gene: TRBJ2-7
D gene: TRBD2
CDR3 DNA: TGTGCCAGCACCCGAGGACTAGACTCCTACGAGCAGTACTTC
CDR3 protein: CASTRGLDSYEQYF

V gene: TRBV24-1
clone size: -
J gene: TRBJ1-2
D gene: -
CDR3 DNA: TGTGCCACCAGTGGCCCTACGGGACGGAACTATGGCTACACCTTC
CDR3 protein: CATSGPTGRNYGYTF

V gene: TRBV30
clone size: -
J gene: TRBJ1-6
D gene: -
CDR3 DNA: TGTGCCTGGAGTGCAGACCGGCAGGGATATAATTCACCCCTCCACTTT
CDR3 protein: CAWSADRQGYNSPLHF

V gene: TRBV10-3
clone size: once
J gene: TRBJ1-1
D gene: -
CDR3 DNA: TGTGCCATGAGCCGGGACTCCAAAGAGACTGAAGCTTTCTTT
CDR3 protein: CAMSRDSKETEAFF

V gene: TRBV6-6
clone size: -
J gene: TRBJ2-7
D gene: -
CDR3 DNA: TGTGCCAGCAGTCCGAACGGGGAGTTCACCTACGAGCAGTACTTC
CDR3 protein: CASSPNGEFTYEQYF

V gene: TRBV6-5
clone size: -
J gene: TRBJ2-3
D gene: TRBD2
CDR3 DNA: TGTGCCAGCAGTTACCAGCGGGGAGCAGATACGCAGTATTTT
CDR3 protein: CASSYQRGADTQYF

V gene: TRBV5-1
clone size: -
J gene: TRBJ1-3
D gene: TRBD1
CDR3 DNA: TGCGCCAGCAGTGCCGGGACAGCCGGAAACACCATATATTTT
CDR3 protein: CASSAGTAGNTIYF

V gene: TRBV3-1/TRBV3-2
clone size: -
J gene: TRBJ2-7
D gene: -
CDR3 DNA: TGTGCCAGCAGCCCTATGACACCGACCTACGAGCAGTACTTC
CDR3 protein: CASSPMTPTYEQYF

V gene: TRBV19
clone size: -
J gene: TRBJ1-4
D gene: TRBD1
CDR3 DNA: TGTGCCAGTCGGGGACAGCGTAATGAAAAACTGTTTTTT
CDR3 protein: CASRGQRNEKLFF

V gene: TRBV4-1
clone size: -
J gene: TRBJ2-1
D gene: -
CDR3 DNA: TGCGCCAGCAGCCAAGAGCCAGGAAATCGGTACAATGAGCAGTTCTTC
CDR3 protein: CASSQEPGNRYNEQFF

V gene: TRBV2
clone size: -
J gene: TRBJ2-2
D gene: TRBD1
CDR3 DNA: TGTGCCAGCAGTGTGCGGGCAGGGGGCAGGAACGGGGAGCTGTTTTTT
CDR3 protein: CASSVRAGGRNGELFF

V gene: TRBV30
clone size: -
J gene: TRBJ1-6
D gene: -
CDR3 DNA: TGTGCCTGGAACGCGGGGACTCCTCGGGATTCACCCCTCCACTTT
CDR3 protein: CAWNAGTPRDSPLHF

V gene: TRBV29-1
clone size: -
J gene: TRBJ2-7
D gene: -
CDR3 DNA: TGCAGCGTTGGGGCCAGGGGTGGCTCCTACGAGCAGTACTTC
CDR3 protein: CSVGARGGSYEQYF

V gene: TRBV7-7
clone size: -
J gene: TRBJ2-1
D gene: TRBD2
CDR3 DNA: TGTGCCAGCAGCTCCGGAGGGACTAGTAGCAATGAGCAGTTCTTC
CDR3 protein: CASSSGGTSSNEQFF

V gene: TRBV6-4
clone size: few
J gene: TRBJ2-2
D gene: -
CDR3 DNA: TGTGCCAGCAGTGAACCCCCCGGGGAGCTGTTTTTT
CDR3 protein: CASSEPPGELFF

V gene: TRBV11-3
clone size: -
J gene: TRBJ2-1
D gene: TRBD2
CDR3 DNA: TGTGCCAGCAGCTCTCCTCGGGGGGTAAATGAGCAGTTCTTC
CDR3 protein: CASSSPRGVNEQFF

V gene: TRBV5-4
clone size: -
J gene: TRBJ2-2
D gene: -
CDR3 DNA: TGTGCCAGCAGACTGACTAGCACCGGGGAGCTGTTTTTT
CDR3 protein: CASRLTSTGELFF

V gene: TRBV5-1
clone size: -
J gene: TRBJ2-3
D gene: -
CDR3 DNA: TGCGCCAGCAGCTCTACGAATAGCGGATCTAGCACAGATACGCAGTATTTT
CDR3 protein: CASSSTNSGSSTDTQYF

V gene: TRBV5-1
clone size: -
J gene: TRBJ2-3
D gene: -
CDR3 DNA: TGCGCCAGCAGCCCGGACGGCAGGGGCACAGATACGCAGTATTTT
CDR3 protein: CASSPDGRGTDTQYF

V gene: TRBV7-9
clone size: -
J gene: TRBJ1-6
D gene: -
CDR3 DNA: TGTGCCAGCAGCTTGGGGGGGCTTAATTCACCCCTCCACTTT
CDR3 protein: CASSLGGLNSPLHF

V gene: TRBV6-6
clone size: -
J gene: TRBJ2-1
D gene: TRBD2
CDR3 DNA: TGTGCCAGCGGGGCGGGGGGAGCGGGTCAGCAGTTCTTC
CDR3 protein: CASGAGGAGQQFF

V gene: TRBV24-1
clone size: -
J gene: TRBJ1-2
D gene: -
CDR3 DNA: TGTGCCACCAGTGACTCAGGGAACTATGGCTACACCTTC
CDR3 protein: CATSDSGNYGYTF

V gene: TRBV10-3
clone size: -
J gene: TRBJ1-4
D gene: TRBD1
CDR3 DNA: TGTGCCACGGCCTCGTTAGACAGGGGGGATGAAAAACTGTTTTTT
CDR3 protein: CATASLDRGDEKLFF

V gene: TRBV12-3/TRBV12-4
clone size: -
J gene: TRBJ1-3
D gene: -
CDR3 DNA: TGTGCCAGCAGTACCGACGCGAACACCATATATTTT
CDR3 protein: CASSTDANTIYF

V gene: TRBV5-1
clone size: once
J gene: TRBJ2-2
D gene: -
CDR3 DNA: TGCGCCAGCAGCCCCCGGGGCGGCGGGGAGCTGTTTTTT
CDR3 protein: CASSPRGGGELFF

V gene: TRBV2
clone size: -
J gene: TRBJ2-2
D gene: TRBD2
CDR3 DNA: TGTGCCAGCACCAGGACTAGCCGGAACACCGGGGAGCTGTTTTTT
CDR3 protein: CASTRTSRNTGELFF